The present T cell receptor beta chain was sequenced within a study of OX40 agonist ivuxolimab in advanced cancers. Across the study: Partial responses were seen in three patients, one with hepatocellular carcinoma and two with cutaneous melanoma.

The method was immunoSEQ multiplex PCR; TCRdb's version includes in-frame clones alone and lacks a portion of them. The data show approximately 80,000 clones, approximately 85% seen once. The CDR3 runs 12 residues. In germline, CDR1 is SSHAT, CDR2 FNYEAQ (reference sequence). Exclusion applied to patients with autoimmune disease history or systemic immunosuppression. Comment on this clone: A junction boundary mismatches the germline segment, possibly from a read error.

Material: CD4+ or CD8+ T cells sorted from blood, obtained in a trial of the OX40 agonist ivuxolimab. The chain carries TRBV7-7 and TRBJ2-1; D perhaps matches TRBD2 (6 bases). The clonotype was recovered from an adult with an advanced solid tumor such as melanoma, head and neck, liver or kidney cancer. The DNA for the CDR3 is TGTGCTAGCAGCAAAGTTAGCGGTAAGCAGTTCTTC. This translates into CASSKVSGKQFF. The full variable domain, completed using reference TRBV7-7 and TRBJ2-1, is GAGVSQSPRYKVTKRGQDVTLRCDPISSHATLYWYQQALGQGPEFLTYFNYEAQPDKSGLPSDRFSAERPEGSISTLTIQRTEQRDSAMYRCASSKVSGKQFFGPGTRLTVL.